The clone carrying this TCR beta chain was counted once. In germline, CDR1 is MDHEN, CDR2 SYDVKM. The ends were cut back, 7 bases at V and 3 bases at J, with 24 bases in the middle. The CDR3 totals 18 residues. The data were obtained in a study of T cell responses to AZD1222 COVID-19 vaccine. The repertoire was sequenced with immunoSEQ multiplex PCR; TCRdb's copy has only in-frame clones and lacks some. Here the sample spans about 100,000 clones, roughly 90% being singletons. The sample consisted of peripheral blood, taken on day 0 of AZD1222 vaccination. This TCR was recovered from an adult in good health. This chain uses TRBV28 with TRBJ1-4; TRBD1 might be the D (5 bases). CDR3 protein: CASTMGLWAGDSNEKLFF. The CDR3 DNA is TGTGCCAGCACCATGGGGCTTTGGGCGGGAGACTCTAATGAAAAACTGTTTTTT.